Below are 14 T cell receptor beta chains sequenced from a single sample in a study of cytomegalovirus exposure and HLA in healthy donors. The data were produced by immunoSEQ multiplex PCR, yet TCRdb's version contains in-frame clones alone and is incomplete. Here the sample spans some 270,000 clones, approximately 86% being singletons. Sequencing used PBMCs. These receptors came from a woman aged 18-35 years in good health and CMV-seronegative.

The rearrangement uses TRBV5-6 and TRBJ1-1; D is unresolved. Germline CDR1 and CDR2: SGHDT and YYEEEE. V was trimmed by 0 bases and J by 0 bases, leaving 6 bases between them. The CDR3 spans 14 residues. In nucleotides, the CDR3 is TGTGCCAGCAGCTTGGGACATCTGAACACTGAAGCTTTCTTT. Translating gives CASSLGHLNTEAFF.

The chain recombines TRBV2 with TRBJ2-3; 8 bases fit TRBD1. Germline assignment: CDR1 SNHLY and CDR2 FYNNEI. Trimming removed 2 bases from V and 2 bases from J; junction bases left unmatched: 0. CDR3 size: 14 residues. CDR3 protein: CASSEQGATDTQYF. DNA of the CDR3: TGTGCCAGCAGTGAACAGGGGGCCACAGATACGCAGTATTTT.

The chain joins TRBV5-1 to TRBJ2-3; 9 bases agree with TRBD2. The CDR3 runs to 20 residues. J gave up 0 bases and V 4 bases, and 18 bases lay outside the gene matches. Germline V CDR1 and CDR2: SGHRS, YFSETQ. CDR3 region: CASSPGLSGRGWPSTDTQYF. The CDR3 DNA reads TGCGCCAGCAGCCCGGGCCTTAGCGGGAGAGGATGGCCTAGCACAGATACGCAGTATTTT.

J is TRBJ1-1 and V is TRBV12-5; maybe TRBD1 (5 bases). CDR1 and CDR2 from the germline V gene are LGHNT and FRNRAP. This CDR3 comprises 13 residues. V lost 5 bases and J 5 bases, leaving 12 bases between the germline ends. The CDR3 reads CASGLTPGTEAFF. In DNA, the CDR3 is TGTGCTAGTGGTCTCACTCCAGGGACTGAAGCTTTCTTT.

The rearrangement joins TRBV9 to TRBJ1-2; TRBD1 might be the D (5 bases). Germline CDR1 reads SGDLS; CDR2 reads YYNGEE. This CDR3 has 12 residues. V was clipped by 4 bases and J by 7 bases, with 11 bases between them. The CDR3 spells CASSPGGAGYTF. CDR3 DNA: TGTGCCAGCAGCCCAGGCGGGGCTGGCTACACCTTC.

V is TRBV7-6 and J is TRBJ1-2, with 8 bases lining up with TRBD1. Germline V lookup: CDR1 SGHVS, CDR2 FNYEAQ. Trimming at V came to 2 bases and at J to 7 bases, leaving 6 bases not matched to a gene. The CDR3 runs 14 residues. The chain's CDR3 is CASSLNRGSAGYTF. CDR3 nucleotides: TGTGCCAGCAGCTTAAACAGGGGGTCGGCTGGCTACACCTTC.

The rearrangement links TRBV10-2 to TRBJ2-7, with D possibly being TRBD1 (5 bases). The germline V gene encodes CDR1 WSHSY and CDR2 SAAADI. Trimming removed 4 bases from V and 6 bases from J, with 13 bases in between. The CDR3 covers 13 residues. The CDR3 DNA is TGCGCCAGCAGTGTTAAAGGGGCTCTCGAGCAGTACTTC. Translated: CASSVKGALEQYF.

This chain links TRBV6-1 with TRBJ1-2; TRBD1 agrees at 7 bases. This CDR3 has 14 amino acids. The germline V gene encodes CDR1 MNHNS and CDR2 SASEGT. Unmatched junction bases numbered 3, after V lost 2 bases and J lost 3 bases. CDR3 nucleotide sequence: TGTGCCAGCAGTGAACCGGGACAGCACTATGGCTACACCTTC. This sequence encodes CASSEPGQHYGYTF.

The chain recombines TRBV2 with TRBJ1-1; D uncertain. Germline CDR1 is SNHLY and CDR2 is FYNNEI. This CDR3 spans 13 amino acids. Trimming left V 4 bases short and J 5 bases short, with 11 bases between. For the CDR3, the DNA is TGTGCCAGCAGTGCGGCGGGGAGGACTGAAGCTTTCTTT. It encodes CASSAAGRTEAFF.

The chain has TRBV18 and TRBJ1-3; the match to TRBD1 covers 8 bases. The germline V gene encodes CDR1 KGHSH and CDR2 LQKENI. CDR3 size: 16 residues. V shed 4 bases and J 3 bases; nucleotides not matched to a gene: 8. CDR3 DNA: TGTGCCAGCTCACTAAGTCGACAGGGGTATGGAAACACCATATATTTT. It encodes CASSLSRQGYGNTIYF.

This chain joins TRBV11-2 and TRBJ2-1; weak D call: TRBD2 (6 bases). Germline V gives CDR1 SGHAT, CDR2 FQNNGV. This CDR3 contains 15 residues. The V and J ends lost 1 base and 3 bases respectively, with 10 bases between them. CDR3 sequence: CASSLAGAIYNEQFF. CDR3 DNA sequence: TGTGCCAGCAGCTTAGCGGGAGCTATCTACAATGAGCAGTTCTTC. Supplemented by reference TRBV11-2 and TRBJ2-1, the full variable domain reads EAGVAQSPRYKIIEKRQSVAFWCNPISGHATLYWYQQILGQGPKLLIQFQNNGVVDDSQLPKDRFSAERLKGVDSTLKIQPAKLEDSAVYLCASSLAGAIYNEQFFGPGTRLTVL.

This chain joins TRBV6-6 and TRBJ1-2, with D hard to call. CDR3 size: 15 residues. V was trimmed by 2 bases and J by 4 bases, leaving 14 bases between them. Germline values: CDR1 MNHNY, CDR2 SVGAGI (reference sequence). The CDR3 sequence is CASSYGRVYGYGYTF. CDR3 in DNA: TGTGCCAGCAGTTACGGCCGGGTCTACGGCTATGGCTACACCTTC.

This clone was seen a single time. This rearrangement joins TRBV6-1 to TRBJ1-2; D call uncertain. Germline CDR1 MNHNS, CDR2 SASEGT. V lost 6 bases to trimming and J lost 1 base, with 9 bases between them. The CDR3 is 13 amino acids. In nucleotides, the CDR3 is TGTGCCAGCAGATTGGGAGATAACTATGGCTACACCTTC. This gives the protein CASRLGDNYGYTF.

J is TRBJ1-3 and V is TRBV6-5, with D possibly TRBD1 on 6 matching bases. V was clipped by 6 bases and J by 7 bases, with 16 bases between them. Germline V gene data show CDR1 as MNHEY and CDR2 as SVGAGI. This CDR3 contains 14 residues. DNA of the CDR3: TGTGCCAGCAGCCTCGACAGGAATAGGAACACCATATATTTT. It codes for CASSLDRNRNTIYF.